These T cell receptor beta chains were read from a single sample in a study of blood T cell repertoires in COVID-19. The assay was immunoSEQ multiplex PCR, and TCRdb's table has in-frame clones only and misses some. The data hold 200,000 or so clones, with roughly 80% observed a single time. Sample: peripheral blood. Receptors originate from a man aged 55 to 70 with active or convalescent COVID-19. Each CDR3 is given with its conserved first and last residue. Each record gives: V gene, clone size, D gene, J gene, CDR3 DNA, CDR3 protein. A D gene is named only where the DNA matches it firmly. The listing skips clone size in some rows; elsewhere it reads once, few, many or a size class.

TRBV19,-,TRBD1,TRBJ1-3,TGTGCCAGTAGTGCAGGGGGATCCGGAAACACCATATATTTT,CASSAGGSGNTIYF
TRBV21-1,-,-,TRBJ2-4,TGTGCCAGCAGCCCCGTTCCCCGGGACAGGGACGATTCGGGCAAAAACATTCAGTACTTC,CASSPVPRDRDDSGKNIQYF
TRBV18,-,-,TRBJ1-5,TGTGCCAGCTCACCCCAGTTCGAGACAGATAGCAATCAGCCCCAGCATTTT,CASSPQFETDSNQPQHF
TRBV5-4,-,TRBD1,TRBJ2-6,TGTGCCAGCGGCAGGGGGTCCCCTGGGGCCAACGTCCTGACTTTC,CASGRGSPGANVLTF
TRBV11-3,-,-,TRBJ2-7,TGTGCCAGCAGCTTAGGCGGCTCCTACGAGCAGTACTTC,CASSLGGSYEQYF
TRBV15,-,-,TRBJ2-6,TGTGCCACCAGCCCGAGGGTCTCTGGGGCCAACGTCCTGACTTTC,CATSPRVSGANVLTF
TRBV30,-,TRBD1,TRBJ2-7,TGTGCCTGGGCCCCTCCTCGGACAGGGGGCACCTACGAGCAGTACTTC,CAWAPPRTGGTYEQYF
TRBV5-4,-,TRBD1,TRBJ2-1,TGTGCCAGCAGCTTGGAACAGGGGTGGACCTACAATGAGCAGTTCTTC,CASSLEQGWTYNEQFF
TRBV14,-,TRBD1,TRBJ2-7,TGTGCTAGCCGGGACAGGGGTACCTACGAGCAGTACTTC,CASRDRGTYEQYF
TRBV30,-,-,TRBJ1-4,TGTGCCTGGAGTTCCGGGACACGGGCGGTGGGCGAAAAACTGTTTTTT,CAWSSGTRAVGEKLFF
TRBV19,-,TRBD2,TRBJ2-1,TGTGCCAGTAGCCGACTAGCGGGAGTGTCCCATGAGCAGTTCTTC,CASSRLAGVSHEQFF
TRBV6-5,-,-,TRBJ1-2,TGTGCCAGCAGTTACTCGAGGTCCAGAGTCTATGGCTACACCTTC,CASSYSRSRVYGYTF
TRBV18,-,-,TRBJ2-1,TGTGCCAGCTCTCCCCCACAGGGAGGGTCCTACAATGAGCAGTTCTTC,CASSPPQGGSYNEQFF
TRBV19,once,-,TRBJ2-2,TGTGCCAGTAGTAAAACTGGCAGGGTGGTCGGGGAGCTGTTTTTT,CASSKTGRVVGELFF
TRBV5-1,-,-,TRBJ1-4,TGCGCCAGCAGCTATGGGGGGGAAATCGACGAAAAACTGTTTTTT,CASSYGGEIDEKLFF
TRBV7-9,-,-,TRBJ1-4,TGTGCCAGCAGCCCTCAGGGGAATGGAAAACTGTTTTTT,CASSPQGNGKLFF
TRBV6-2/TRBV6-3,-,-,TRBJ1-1,TGTGCCAGCAGTTACCCTCCTAAGGGGGTGGTCACTGAAGCTTTCTTT,CASSYPPKGVVTEAFF
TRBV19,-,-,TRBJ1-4,TGTGCCAGTAGCCACAGGGTTGGACTGTTTTTT,CASSHRVGLFF
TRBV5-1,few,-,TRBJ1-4,TGCGCCAGCAGCTTGGCTGGACAGAGGAATGAAAAACTGTTTTTT,CASSLAGQRNEKLFF
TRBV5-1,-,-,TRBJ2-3,TGCGCCAGCAGCTTACGAAGCGGGAGCACAGATACGCAGTATTTT,CASSLRSGSTDTQYF
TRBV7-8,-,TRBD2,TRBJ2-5,TGTGCCAGCAGCTCAATAAGGACTAGCGGGAGGCCTCCAGGAGAGACCCAGTACTTC,CASSSIRTSGRPPGETQYF
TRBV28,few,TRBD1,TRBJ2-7,TGTGCCAGCATTACACCGGGACAGGGGATCGACGAGCAGTACTTC,CASITPGQGIDEQYF